Given below is one TCR beta chain in context. Its antigen is still unknown. This sample was included in a study of beta chain features in type 1 diabetes. For the study at large: Age and gender were similar between patients and healthy donors, as were cell yields. Analysis included roughly 100 million sorted cells drawn from all samples. Findings and caveats of the study: For patients, the naive, central memory and Treg TCRB repertoires appeared more alike than for healthy donors. Within each of all four CD4+ subsets, Type 1 diabetes patients had TCRB CDR3s that were moderately but significantly shorter.

The study reverse transcribed the entire isolated RNA, so it sequenced expressed TCRB transcripts. The method was immunoSEQ multiplex PCR; TCRdb's version includes in-frame clones alone and lacks a portion of them. The table includes some 47,000 clones, roughly 48% detected once. CD45RO/CCR7/CD25/CD127/CD95/CD27 separated CD4+ naive, central memory, regulatory and stem cell-like memory cells by sorting. The CDR3 extends over 11 amino acids. The V and J ends lost 10 bases and 5 bases respectively, with 12 bases between them. Germline lookup yields CDR1 MNHEY and CDR2 SVGAGI. This chain connects TRBV6-5 to TRBJ2-7; perhaps TRBD2 as D (6 bases). The sequenced sample consisted of stem cell memory CD4+ T cells from blood. The clonotype was recovered from a man under 40 with type 1 diabetes. The CDR3 protein is CATCLANEQYF. The CDR3 bases are TGTGCCACTTGCCTAGCGAACGAGCAGTACTTC.